A selection of T cell receptor beta chains follows, all from one sample in a study of blood T cell repertoires in COVID-19. Some clones are missing from TCRdb's copy, which holds only in-frame ones; the method was immunoSEQ multiplex PCR. Among about 670,000 clones, over 80% were seen once, and the ten largest hold about 0.24%. The sequenced material came from peripheral blood. The receptors here all came from a young woman with acute or convalescent COVID-19. Each CDR3 is given with its conserved first and last residue. The D gene is left open where the match is weak. Clone size is shown for a subset of rows, as once, few, many or a class of expanded clone.

V gene: TRBV11-2
D gene: -
J gene: TRBJ1-5
clone size: -
CDR3 protein: CASSSERGGGQPQHF
CDR3 DNA: TGTGCCAGCAGCTCGGAAAGGGGCGGGGGTCAGCCCCAGCATTTT

V gene: TRBV10-3
D gene: TRBD2
J gene: TRBJ2-5
clone size: -
CDR3 protein: CAIKETSGKETQYF
CDR3 DNA: TGTGCCATCAAAGAGACTAGCGGGAAAGAGACCCAGTACTTC

V gene: TRBV19
D gene: -
J gene: TRBJ1-5
clone size: -
CDR3 protein: CASSIGTGYPGQHF
CDR3 DNA: TGTGCCAGTAGTATAGGAACAGGGTACCCGGGCCAGCATTTT

V gene: TRBV19
D gene: TRBD2
J gene: TRBJ2-1
clone size: -
CDR3 protein: CASRTSGGSLWQFF
CDR3 DNA: TGTGCCAGTCGTACTAGCGGGGGATCCCTGTGGCAGTTCTTC

V gene: TRBV6-6
D gene: -
J gene: TRBJ2-5
clone size: -
CDR3 protein: CASNLDSQETQYF
CDR3 DNA: TGTGCCAGCAACCTGGACAGTCAAGAGACCCAGTACTTC

V gene: TRBV4-2
D gene: TRBD2
J gene: TRBJ2-7
clone size: -
CDR3 protein: CASSQAPPTSGGAYEQYF
CDR3 DNA: TGTGCCAGCAGCCAAGCCCCCCCAACTAGCGGGGGGGCCTACGAGCAGTACTTC

V gene: TRBV5-8
D gene: TRBD2
J gene: TRBJ2-4
clone size: -
CDR3 protein: CASSRGGKNIQYF
CDR3 DNA: TGTGCCAGCAGCCGCGGGGGAAAAAACATTCAGTACTTC

V gene: TRBV6-5
D gene: TRBD2
J gene: TRBJ2-1
clone size: -
CDR3 protein: CASSYSGSGAPPAVF
CDR3 DNA: TGTGCCAGCAGTTACTCTGGTAGCGGGGCCCCGCCGGCAGTCTTC

V gene: TRBV19
D gene: -
J gene: TRBJ1-1
clone size: -
CDR3 protein: CASTRSTEAFF
CDR3 DNA: TGTGCCAGTACCCGTAGCACTGAAGCTTTCTTT

V gene: TRBV6-5
D gene: -
J gene: TRBJ2-3
clone size: once
CDR3 protein: CASSLDRTSTDTQYF
CDR3 DNA: TGTGCCAGCTCACTCGACAGGACCAGCACAGATACGCAGTATTTT

V gene: TRBV12-3/TRBV12-4
D gene: -
J gene: TRBJ2-5
clone size: -
CDR3 protein: CASSRVTQETQYF
CDR3 DNA: TGTGCCAGCAGTCGCGTGACTCAAGAGACCCAGTACTTC

V gene: TRBV6-5
D gene: -
J gene: TRBJ1-4
clone size: once
CDR3 protein: CASSQGRVGNEKLFF
CDR3 DNA: TGTGCCAGCAGTCAGGGTAGGGTGGGTAATGAAAAACTGTTTTTT

V gene: TRBV3-1/TRBV3-2
D gene: -
J gene: TRBJ2-7
clone size: -
CDR3 protein: CASSQGQGYEQYF
CDR3 DNA: TGTGCCAGCAGCCAAGGGCAGGGCTACGAGCAGTACTTC

V gene: TRBV24-1
D gene: TRBD2
J gene: TRBJ2-1
clone size: -
CDR3 protein: CATSRAGEDEQFF
CDR3 DNA: TGTGCCACCTCTCGGGCGGGGGAAGATGAGCAGTTCTTC

V gene: TRBV6-1
D gene: -
J gene: TRBJ2-3
clone size: few
CDR3 protein: CASSEGRGPDTQYF
CDR3 DNA: TGTGCCAGCAGTGAAGGGAGGGGGCCAGATACGCAGTATTTT

V gene: TRBV5-1
D gene: -
J gene: TRBJ1-1
clone size: -
CDR3 protein: CASSAGGPLPEAFF
CDR3 DNA: TGCGCCAGCAGCGCGGGGGGGCCCCTCCCTGAAGCTTTCTTT

V gene: TRBV6-5
D gene: -
J gene: TRBJ1-1
clone size: -
CDR3 protein: CASSSTQGLAFF
CDR3 DNA: TGTGCCAGCAGTTCGACCCAGGGGTTGGCTTTCTTT

V gene: TRBV10-1
D gene: TRBD2
J gene: TRBJ2-2
clone size: few
CDR3 protein: CASSEIFREGELGKNTGELFF
CDR3 DNA: TGCGCCAGCAGTGAGATATTCAGGGAGGGCGAACTGGGGAAGAACACCGGGGAGCTGTTTTTT

V gene: TRBV29-1
D gene: -
J gene: TRBJ2-5
clone size: -
CDR3 protein: CSAIYRDSETQYF
CDR3 DNA: TGCAGCGCCATCTACAGGGATTCAGAGACCCAGTACTTC

V gene: TRBV11-2
D gene: -
J gene: TRBJ1-4
clone size: -
CDR3 protein: CASSLGRGSAEKLFF
CDR3 DNA: TGTGCCAGCAGCCTGGGGCGGGGATCGGCTGAAAAACTGTTTTTT

V gene: TRBV7-8
D gene: -
J gene: TRBJ2-7
clone size: -
CDR3 protein: CASSFDGGVPRQYF
CDR3 DNA: TGTGCCAGCAGCTTTGACGGGGGAGTACCCCGTCAGTACTTC

V gene: TRBV7-8
D gene: -
J gene: TRBJ1-5
clone size: -
CDR3 protein: CASSLTPTVGNQPQHF
CDR3 DNA: TGTGCCAGCAGCTTAACGCCTACGGTGGGCAATCAGCCCCAGCATTTT

V gene: TRBV3-1/TRBV3-2
D gene: TRBD2
J gene: TRBJ2-5
clone size: -
CDR3 protein: CASSLGASGGRETQYF
CDR3 DNA: TGTGCCAGCAGCCTGGGGGCTAGCGGGGGTCGGGAGACCCAGTACTTC

V gene: TRBV4-3
D gene: TRBD2
J gene: TRBJ2-1
clone size: -
CDR3 protein: CASSQAWVAGGVEQFF
CDR3 DNA: TGCGCCAGCAGCCAAGCTTGGGTAGCGGGGGGCGTTGAGCAGTTCTTC

V gene: TRBV19
D gene: TRBD1
J gene: TRBJ1-2
clone size: -
CDR3 protein: CASSPPVTGIYGYTF
CDR3 DNA: TGTGCCAGTAGTCCGCCGGTGACAGGGATCTATGGCTACACCTTC

V gene: TRBV5-4
D gene: -
J gene: TRBJ2-7
clone size: few
CDR3 protein: CASSPRQVSSSEQYF
CDR3 DNA: TGTGCCAGCAGCCCTCGACAGGTTAGCTCGTCAGAGCAGTACTTC

V gene: TRBV5-6
D gene: TRBD1
J gene: TRBJ1-6
clone size: -
CDR3 protein: CASSRPGQRNSPLHF
CDR3 DNA: TGTGCCAGCAGCAGGCCGGGACAGAGGAATTCACCCCTCCACTTT

V gene: TRBV10-3
D gene: -
J gene: TRBJ1-1
clone size: -
CDR3 protein: CAISVRGNTEAFF
CDR3 DNA: TGTGCCATCAGTGTACGAGGGAACACTGAAGCTTTCTTT

V gene: TRBV7-7
D gene: -
J gene: TRBJ1-1
clone size: -
CDR3 protein: CASSLGQNTEAFF
CDR3 DNA: TGTGCCAGCAGCTTGGGACAGAACACTGAAGCTTTCTTT

V gene: TRBV15
D gene: -
J gene: TRBJ1-1
clone size: few
CDR3 protein: CATSSGREESEAFF
CDR3 DNA: TGTGCCACCAGCAGTGGCAGGGAGGAATCTGAAGCTTTCTTT

V gene: TRBV30
D gene: -
J gene: TRBJ1-6
clone size: few
CDR3 protein: CAWSPRARSYNSPLHF
CDR3 DNA: TGTGCCTGGAGTCCGAGGGCCAGGAGTTATAATTCACCCCTCCACTTT

V gene: TRBV7-9
D gene: TRBD1
J gene: TRBJ1-1
clone size: -
CDR3 protein: CASNYPGQGAWDTEAFF
CDR3 DNA: TGTGCCAGCAACTACCCGGGACAGGGGGCATGGGACACTGAAGCTTTCTTT

V gene: TRBV7-9
D gene: TRBD1
J gene: TRBJ2-3
clone size: few
CDR3 protein: CASSLGTGDTDTQYF
CDR3 DNA: TGTGCCAGCAGCCTTGGGACAGGGGACACAGATACGCAGTATTTT

V gene: TRBV9
D gene: -
J gene: TRBJ1-5
clone size: -
CDR3 protein: CASSPTPGHPQHF
CDR3 DNA: TGTGCCAGCAGCCCTACCCCAGGGCACCCCCAGCATTTT

V gene: TRBV7-2
D gene: TRBD1
J gene: TRBJ1-6
clone size: -
CDR3 protein: CASSFGTTGSNSPLHF
CDR3 DNA: TGTGCCAGCAGCTTCGGGACGACAGGGAGCAATTCACCCCTCCACTTT

V gene: TRBV9
D gene: -
J gene: TRBJ1-1
clone size: -
CDR3 protein: CASSPHGQTATNTEAFF
CDR3 DNA: TGTGCCAGCAGCCCCCACGGTCAAACAGCTACGAACACTGAAGCTTTCTTT

V gene: TRBV13
D gene: -
J gene: TRBJ2-5
clone size: -
CDR3 protein: CASSLGGRILETQYF
CDR3 DNA: TGTGCCAGCAGCTTAGGAGGGAGGATTCTGGAGACCCAGTACTTC

V gene: TRBV19
D gene: -
J gene: TRBJ1-5
clone size: -
CDR3 protein: CAIQMDRCNQPQHF
CDR3 DNA: TGTGCCATCCAGATGGACAGATGCAATCAGCCCCAGCATTTT

V gene: TRBV4-2
D gene: TRBD1
J gene: TRBJ1-1
clone size: -
CDR3 protein: CASSQEASGTGGAGEAFF
CDR3 DNA: TGTGCCAGCAGCCAAGAAGCCTCCGGGACAGGGGGCGCGGGTGAAGCTTTCTTT

V gene: TRBV9
D gene: TRBD2
J gene: TRBJ2-3
clone size: once
CDR3 protein: CASSVDVGTSGRSTDTQYF
CDR3 DNA: TGTGCCAGCAGCGTAGATGTGGGGACTAGCGGGAGAAGCACAGATACGCAGTATTTT

V gene: TRBV6-4
D gene: TRBD1
J gene: TRBJ1-3
clone size: -
CDR3 protein: CASVGTGRGGTGNTIYF
CDR3 DNA: TGTGCCAGCGTTGGGACAGGGAGAGGGGGTACTGGAAACACCATATATTTT

V gene: TRBV9
D gene: TRBD1
J gene: TRBJ2-7
clone size: -
CDR3 protein: CASSFAGTGIYEQYF
CDR3 DNA: TGTGCCAGCAGCTTTGCCGGGACAGGGATCTACGAGCAGTACTTC

V gene: TRBV21-1
D gene: -
J gene: TRBJ1-1
clone size: -
CDR3 protein: CASSKESGQGRTEAFF
CDR3 DNA: TGTGCCAGCAGCAAAGAATCGGGACAGGGTCGGACTGAAGCTTTCTTT

V gene: TRBV25-1
D gene: TRBD1
J gene: TRBJ1-6
clone size: -
CDR3 protein: CASRRGQGDSPLHF
CDR3 DNA: TGTGCCAGCAGGAGAGGTCAGGGGGATTCACCCCTCCACTTT

V gene: TRBV7-2
D gene: TRBD1
J gene: TRBJ1-1
clone size: -
CDR3 protein: CASSSQGVSEAFF
CDR3 DNA: TGTGCCAGCAGCTCCCAGGGGGTCTCTGAAGCTTTCTTT

V gene: TRBV4-1
D gene: -
J gene: TRBJ1-5
clone size: -
CDR3 protein: CASSPGLGLNQPQHF
CDR3 DNA: TGCGCCAGCAGCCCAGGACTGGGACTCAATCAGCCCCAGCATTTT

V gene: TRBV24-1
D gene: -
J gene: TRBJ2-2
clone size: -
CDR3 protein: CATSDRTTGVGGELFF
CDR3 DNA: TGTGCCACCAGTGACCGAACGACAGGAGTGGGCGGGGAGCTGTTTTTT

V gene: TRBV6-5
D gene: TRBD1
J gene: TRBJ1-2
clone size: -
CDR3 protein: CASSRSGQNPYGYTF
CDR3 DNA: TGTGCCAGCAGTCGTTCGGGACAGAACCCCTATGGCTACACCTTC

V gene: TRBV27
D gene: -
J gene: TRBJ1-5
clone size: -
CDR3 protein: CASSFVGWRGPYSNQPQHF
CDR3 DNA: TGTGCCAGCAGTTTTGTAGGGTGGAGGGGCCCATATAGCAATCAGCCCCAGCATTTT

V gene: TRBV25-1
D gene: TRBD1
J gene: TRBJ1-2
clone size: -
CDR3 protein: CASTSARGYGYTF
CDR3 DNA: TGTGCCAGCACCTCCGCCAGGGGGTATGGCTACACCTTC

V gene: TRBV7-9
D gene: TRBD1
J gene: TRBJ2-2
clone size: -
CDR3 protein: CASSLGDRMNTGELFF
CDR3 DNA: TGTGCCAGCAGCTTAGGGGACAGGATGAACACCGGGGAGCTGTTTTTT

V gene: TRBV7-8
D gene: TRBD2
J gene: TRBJ2-5
clone size: -
CDR3 protein: CASSSRIAGGQETQYF
CDR3 DNA: TGTGCCAGCAGCTCCCGAATAGCGGGGGGCCAAGAGACCCAGTACTTC

V gene: TRBV6-1
D gene: -
J gene: TRBJ1-6
clone size: -
CDR3 protein: CASSELARAANSPLHF
CDR3 DNA: TGTGCCAGCAGTGAATTGGCCAGGGCAGCTAATTCACCCCTCCACTTT

V gene: TRBV6-1
D gene: -
J gene: TRBJ1-4
clone size: -
CDR3 protein: CASSEVEFIRGKLFF
CDR3 DNA: TGTGCCAGCAGTGAAGTAGAATTCATTAGGGGAAAACTGTTTTTT

V gene: TRBV5-5
D gene: -
J gene: TRBJ2-2
clone size: -
CDR3 protein: CASSLVVSGELFF
CDR3 DNA: TGTGCCAGCAGCTTGGTCGTGTCCGGGGAGCTGTTTTTT

V gene: TRBV5-1
D gene: -
J gene: TRBJ1-1
clone size: -
CDR3 protein: CASSSTANTEAFF
CDR3 DNA: TGCGCCAGCAGCTCTACAGCGAACACTGAAGCTTTCTTT

V gene: TRBV5-6
D gene: -
J gene: TRBJ1-1
clone size: -
CDR3 protein: CASSSSGDTEAFF
CDR3 DNA: TGTGCCAGCAGCTCCTCGGGTGACACTGAAGCTTTCTTT

V gene: TRBV3-1/TRBV3-2
D gene: TRBD2
J gene: TRBJ2-7
clone size: -
CDR3 protein: CASSQTVGLVTYEQYF
CDR3 DNA: TGTGCCAGCAGCCAGACCGTGGGACTAGTTACCTACGAGCAGTACTTC